This T cell receptor (beta chain) was captured in a study of blood T cell repertoires in COVID-19. This clone appeared a few times. Assay: immunoSEQ multiplex PCR; the TCRdb copy retains only in-frame clones and omits some. Here the sample spans about 240,000 clones, around nine tenths being singletons. V was trimmed by 1 base and J by 1 base, leaving 16 bases between them. From germline, CDR1 is LGHNA and CDR2 YSLEER. CDR3 size: 17 residues. The rearrangement uses TRBV4-3 and TRBJ1-1; a weak D match, TRBD1 (5 bases). The sample consisted of peripheral blood. The TCR sequence derives from a woman in her seventies with active or convalescent COVID-19. The CDR3 here is CASSQVAAGRGNTEAFF. In nucleotides, the CDR3 is TGCGCCAGCAGCCAAGTAGCAGCGGGACGAGGGAACACTGAAGCTTTCTTT.